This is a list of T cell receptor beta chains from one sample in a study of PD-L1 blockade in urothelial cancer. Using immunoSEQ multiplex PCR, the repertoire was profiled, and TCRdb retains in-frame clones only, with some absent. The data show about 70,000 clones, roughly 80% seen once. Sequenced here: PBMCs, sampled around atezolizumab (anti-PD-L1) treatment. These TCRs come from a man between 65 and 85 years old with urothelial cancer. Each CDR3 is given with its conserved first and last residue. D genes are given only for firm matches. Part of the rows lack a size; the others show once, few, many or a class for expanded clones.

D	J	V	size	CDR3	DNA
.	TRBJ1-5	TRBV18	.	CASSQRQKNQPQHF	TGTGCCAGCTCACAGCGCCAGAAAAATCAGCCCCAGCATTTT
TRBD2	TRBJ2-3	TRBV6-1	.	CASGGLAGPTDTQYF	TGTGCCAGCGGTGGACTAGCGGGACCCACAGATACGCAGTATTTT
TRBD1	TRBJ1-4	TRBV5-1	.	CASSLVGGGHEKLFF	TGCGCCAGCAGCTTGGTTGGAGGGGGCCATGAAAAACTGTTTTTT
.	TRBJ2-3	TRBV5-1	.	CASSSLSSRRTADSTDTQYF	TGCGCCAGCAGCTCACTCTCGTCCCGTAGGACAGCCGATAGCACAGATACGCAGTATTTT
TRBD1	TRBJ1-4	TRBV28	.	CASRPRGQSIEKLFF	TGTGCCAGCAGGCCCAGGGGGCAGTCAATCGAAAAACTGTTTTTT
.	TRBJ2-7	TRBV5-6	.	CASSPAGREAYEQYF	TGTGCCAGCAGCCCCGCGGGGCGGGAAGCCTACGAGCAGTACTTC
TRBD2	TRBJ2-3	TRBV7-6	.	CASSLGTAAGGLVGSTDTQYF	TGTGCCAGCAGCTTAGGGACGGCGGCGGGAGGGCTGGTTGGAAGCACAGATACGCAGTATTTT
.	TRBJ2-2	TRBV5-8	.	CASSFRISGNTGELFF	TGTGCCAGCAGCTTCCGAATCAGCGGCAACACCGGGGAGCTGTTTTTT
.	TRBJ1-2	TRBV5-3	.	CARSFEAGLIRGGYTF	TGTGCCAGAAGCTTTGAGGCAGGTCTGATTAGAGGGGGCTACACCTTC
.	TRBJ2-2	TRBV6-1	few	CASSALQGSGELFF	TGTGCCAGCAGTGCTCTTCAGGGGTCCGGGGAGCTGTTTTTT
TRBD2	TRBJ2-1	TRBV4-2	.	CASSRPSSGNNDEQFF	TGTGCCAGCAGCCGCCCTTCTAGCGGGAATAACGATGAGCAGTTCTTC
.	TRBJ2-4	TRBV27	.	CASSPGQGQWLAKNIQYF	TGTGCCAGCAGTCCGGGACAAGGACAATGGCTAGCCAAAAACATTCAGTACTTC
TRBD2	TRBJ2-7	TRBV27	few	CASSSPGLGQYEQYF	TGTGCCAGCAGTTCTCCGGGACTAGGTCAATACGAGCAGTACTTC
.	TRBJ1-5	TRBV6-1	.	CASSARGADQPQHF	TGTGCCAGCAGCGCACGGGGGGCTGATCAGCCCCAGCATTTT
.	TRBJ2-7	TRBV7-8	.	CASSLRGTALSSYEQYF	TGTGCCAGCAGCTTGAGGGGGACGGCGCTTAGCTCCTACGAGCAGTACTTC
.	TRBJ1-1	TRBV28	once	CASSLSGPKAFF	TGTGCCAGCAGTTTAAGTGGCCCCAAAGCTTTCTTT
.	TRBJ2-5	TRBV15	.	CATSRGGTGRETQYF	TGTGCCACCAGCAGGGGAGGAACGGGACGGGAGACCCAGTACTTC
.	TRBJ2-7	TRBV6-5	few	CASSPGGSSYEQYF	TGTGCCAGCAGCCCCGGAGGGAGCTCCTACGAGCAGTACTTC
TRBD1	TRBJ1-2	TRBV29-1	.	CSVTTGVVDYGYTF	TGCAGCGTTACAACAGGGGTCGTAGACTATGGCTACACCTTC
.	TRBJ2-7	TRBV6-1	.	CASSRDFISYEQYF	TGTGCCAGCAGTCGGGACTTCATCTCCTACGAGCAGTACTTC